A single T cell receptor beta chain is shown here with its context. The antigen remains unidentified. These data originate in a study of CD8 T cells in Susac syndrome. Points from the study as a whole: The authors acknowledged that the study's TCR sequencing and HLA analysis involved relatively few individuals.

Random-hexamer reverse transcription was applied to about 0.45 to 1 ug RNA. The CDR3 of TCR beta was amplified by immunoSEQ multiplex PCR across 54 Vbeta and 13 Jbeta. Each CDR3 protein is one row after TCRdb ran MiXCR on the immunoSEQ multiplex PCR reads. The sample gives 150,000 to 250,000 distinct CDR3 sequences, about 96% of which show up once; 0.093% is in the top ten. TCR beta sequences were obtained from blood CD8+ and CD4+ T cells. The multiple sclerosis control group consisted of treatment-naive patients whose relapsing-remitting disease, which was either stable or active, fulfilled revised McDonald criteria. The specimen was CD4+ T cells from PBMCs. This clonotype originated in a human donor with multiple sclerosis.

CDR3 in DNA: TGTGCCTGGAGTGTACAGCTTAGCACAGATACGCAGTATTTT. It encodes CAWSVQLSTDTQYF. The chain couples TRBV30 to TRBJ2-3; D uncertain. The CDR3 runs to 14 residues. V shed 0 bases and J shed 0 bases, with 7 bases lying between them. Germline V gene sequence: CDR1 GTSNPN, CDR2 SVGIG (reference sequence).